The sequence of this TCR beta chain was determined in a study of identical twins. MiXCR, run by TCRdb on the 5' RACE reads, gives a single entry per CDR3 protein. Of a few hundred thousand distinct CDR3 sequences in the sample, more than 9% are singletons; the top ten hold under 3%. The ends were cut back, 9 bases at V and 8 bases at J, with 13 bases in the middle. The CDR3 has 11 amino acids. Germline V lookup: CDR1 MNHEY, CDR2 SVGEGT. These data also formed part of another study, on yellow fever vaccine responses in identical twins.

The chain combines TRBV6-2 or TRBV6-3 with TRBJ2-5; D unresolved. The source of this sequence is a woman younger than 35 in good health. Sample: PBMCs. CDR3 in DNA: TGTGCCAGTGGACCTTTACGAACCCAGTACTTC. The encoded protein is CASGPLRTQYF.